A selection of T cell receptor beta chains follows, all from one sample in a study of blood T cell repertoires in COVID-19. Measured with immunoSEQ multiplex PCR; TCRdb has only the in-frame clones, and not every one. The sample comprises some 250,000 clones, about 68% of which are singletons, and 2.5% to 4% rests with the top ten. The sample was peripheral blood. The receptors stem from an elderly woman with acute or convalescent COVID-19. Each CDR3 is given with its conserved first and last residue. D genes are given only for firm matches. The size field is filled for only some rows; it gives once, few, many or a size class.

CDR3 DNA: TGTGCCAGTAGCAGGAACACTGAAGCTTTCTTT
CDR3 protein: CASSRNTEAFF
J gene: TRBJ1-1
CDR3 length: 11
clone size: -
D gene: -
V gene: TRBV19

CDR3 DNA: TGCGCCAGCAGCTTGGGTGCGGCAAGGGGCTACAATGAGCAGTTCTTC
CDR3 protein: CASSLGAARGYNEQFF
J gene: TRBJ2-1
CDR3 length: 16
clone size: once
D gene: -
V gene: TRBV5-1

CDR3 DNA: TGTGCCAGCAGCTTAGCGCAAGGGACAGACTATGGCTACACCTTC
CDR3 protein: CASSLAQGTDYGYTF
J gene: TRBJ1-2
CDR3 length: 15
clone size: -
D gene: TRBD1
V gene: TRBV7-9

CDR3 DNA: TGTGCCAGCAGCTTAGAAGGGGGTGAGCAGTTCTTC
CDR3 protein: CASSLEGGEQFF
J gene: TRBJ2-1
CDR3 length: 12
clone size: -
D gene: -
V gene: TRBV7-9

CDR3 DNA: TGTGCCAGCAGTCGGACAGCTTCTAACTATGGCTACACCTTC
CDR3 protein: CASSRTASNYGYTF
J gene: TRBJ1-2
CDR3 length: 14
clone size: few
D gene: -
V gene: TRBV2

CDR3 DNA: TGTGCCTGGACCAGAGCGGGTCCCCGCCGTCATGAGCAGTTCTTC
CDR3 protein: CAWTRAGPRRHEQFF
J gene: TRBJ2-1
CDR3 length: 15
clone size: few
D gene: -
V gene: TRBV30

CDR3 DNA: TGTGCCAGTAGTAGGGGGCGCGTCTATGGCTACACCTTC
CDR3 protein: CASSRGRVYGYTF
J gene: TRBJ1-2
CDR3 length: 13
clone size: -
D gene: -
V gene: TRBV19

CDR3 DNA: TGTGCCAGCAGAAGGCCGGGACAGGGGCACAATGAGCAGTTCTTC
CDR3 protein: CASRRPGQGHNEQFF
J gene: TRBJ2-1
CDR3 length: 15
clone size: -
D gene: TRBD1
V gene: TRBV11-2

CDR3 DNA: TGCGCCAGCAGCAGCACCTCCCCGGGACAGAATAATTCACCCCTCCACTTT
CDR3 protein: CASSSTSPGQNNSPLHF
J gene: TRBJ1-6
CDR3 length: 17
clone size: -
D gene: TRBD1
V gene: TRBV5-1

CDR3 DNA: TGTGCCAGCAGTGGGCTGGGGACTAGCGGTCAAGAGACCCAGTACTTC
CDR3 protein: CASSGLGTSGQETQYF
J gene: TRBJ2-5
CDR3 length: 16
clone size: -
D gene: TRBD2
V gene: TRBV2

CDR3 DNA: TGTGCCAGCAGTACGACAGGGGGTAGCAATCAGCCCCAGCATTTT
CDR3 protein: CASSTTGGSNQPQHF
J gene: TRBJ1-5
CDR3 length: 15
clone size: -
D gene: TRBD1
V gene: TRBV6-5

CDR3 DNA: TGTGCCAGCAGCCAAGATGGGACAAGGGGGGGTGAAAAACTGTTTTTT
CDR3 protein: CASSQDGTRGGEKLFF
J gene: TRBJ1-4
CDR3 length: 16
clone size: -
D gene: -
V gene: TRBV4-2

CDR3 DNA: TGTGCCAGCAGCTTATTATCCGGGACTAGCGGGAGAGGGGGGACCCAGTACTTC
CDR3 protein: CASSLLSGTSGRGGTQYF
J gene: TRBJ2-5
CDR3 length: 18
clone size: many
D gene: TRBD2
V gene: TRBV11-2

CDR3 DNA: TGTGCCAGCAGCCAAGAATTCCGCCCTAGGAAGTACGAGCAGTACTTC
CDR3 protein: CASSQEFRPRKYEQYF
J gene: TRBJ2-7
CDR3 length: 16
clone size: -
D gene: -
V gene: TRBV3-1/TRBV3-2

CDR3 DNA: TGTGCCAGCAGCTTGGGAGGGGCCCCCGGGGGAGTTAGCAATGAGCAGTTCTTC
CDR3 protein: CASSLGGAPGGVSNEQFF
J gene: TRBJ2-1
CDR3 length: 18
clone size: -
D gene: -
V gene: TRBV5-4

CDR3 DNA: TGTGCCAGCACGCAGGAAGCGGGGACCCAGTACTTC
CDR3 protein: CASTQEAGTQYF
J gene: TRBJ2-5
CDR3 length: 12
clone size: -
D gene: -
V gene: TRBV6-5

CDR3 DNA: TGCAGTGCTAGTCAGGGCAGGGTAAGCACTGAAGCTTTCTTT
CDR3 protein: CSASQGRVSTEAFF
J gene: TRBJ1-1
CDR3 length: 14
clone size: -
D gene: -
V gene: TRBV20-1

CDR3 DNA: TGTGCCAGCAGTACCACTAGCGGGGGGATTCCGTACGAGCAGTACTTC
CDR3 protein: CASSTTSGGIPYEQYF
J gene: TRBJ2-7
CDR3 length: 16
clone size: few
D gene: TRBD2
V gene: TRBV6-2/TRBV6-3

CDR3 DNA: TGTGCCAGCAGCTTAGGGTTAGGGCTAGCGGGAGCGTTCCGGGGTGAGCAGTTCTTC
CDR3 protein: CASSLGLGLAGAFRGEQFF
J gene: TRBJ2-1
CDR3 length: 19
clone size: -
D gene: TRBD2
V gene: TRBV11-3

CDR3 DNA: TGTGCCAGCACAGGGGTTGGGACTGAAGCTTTCTTT
CDR3 protein: CASTGVGTEAFF
J gene: TRBJ1-1
CDR3 length: 12
clone size: -
D gene: -
V gene: TRBV6-5

CDR3 DNA: TGTGCCTGGAGTGTAAGGCAGGGTCGAAGTGAAAAACTGTTTTTT
CDR3 protein: CAWSVRQGRSEKLFF
J gene: TRBJ1-4
CDR3 length: 15
clone size: -
D gene: -
V gene: TRBV30

CDR3 DNA: TGTGCCAGCTCACCACCGTTTAACAGGGGGCGGCCAGATACGCAGTATTTT
CDR3 protein: CASSPPFNRGRPDTQYF
J gene: TRBJ2-3
CDR3 length: 17
clone size: -
D gene: TRBD1
V gene: TRBV18

CDR3 DNA: TGTGCCAGCAGCCTTCGGACAGGGAACACTGAAGCTTTCTTT
CDR3 protein: CASSLRTGNTEAFF
J gene: TRBJ1-1
CDR3 length: 14
clone size: -
D gene: TRBD1
V gene: TRBV3-1/TRBV3-2

CDR3 DNA: TGTGCCAGCAGCCTGAGGGGGACTAATGAAAAACTGTTTTTT
CDR3 protein: CASSLRGTNEKLFF
J gene: TRBJ1-4
CDR3 length: 14
clone size: -
D gene: -
V gene: TRBV3-1/TRBV3-2

CDR3 DNA: TGTGCCAGTAGTAGAACAGGACAGCAGAATAGCAATCAGCCCCAGCATTTT
CDR3 protein: CASSRTGQQNSNQPQHF
J gene: TRBJ1-5
CDR3 length: 17
clone size: -
D gene: -
V gene: TRBV19

CDR3 DNA: TGTGCCAGCAGTCCGACTAGCGGGATCACCTACGAGCAGTACTTC
CDR3 protein: CASSPTSGITYEQYF
J gene: TRBJ2-7
CDR3 length: 15
clone size: many
D gene: TRBD2
V gene: TRBV6-5

CDR3 DNA: TGCAGCGTGGGGGGAGGCCCGCAGTATTTT
CDR3 protein: CSVGGGPQYF
J gene: TRBJ2-3
CDR3 length: 10
clone size: -
D gene: -
V gene: TRBV29-1

CDR3 DNA: TGTGCCAGCAGTAATCGAGGGAGTACGCAGTATTTT
CDR3 protein: CASSNRGSTQYF
J gene: TRBJ2-3
CDR3 length: 12
clone size: -
D gene: -
V gene: TRBV6-2/TRBV6-3

CDR3 DNA: TGTGCCAGCAGTAACCGACAGGGGTCCGCTCAGCCCCAGCATTTT
CDR3 protein: CASSNRQGSAQPQHF
J gene: TRBJ1-5
CDR3 length: 15
clone size: -
D gene: TRBD1
V gene: TRBV27

CDR3 DNA: TGTGCCAGCAGCCAAGGAGCGGGAGAAGCAGCCTACGAGCAGTACTTC
CDR3 protein: CASSQGAGEAAYEQYF
J gene: TRBJ2-7
CDR3 length: 16
clone size: -
D gene: TRBD2
V gene: TRBV4-2

CDR3 DNA: TGTGCCTGGAGCTCTAGCGGGAGGGAGCAGTTCTTC
CDR3 protein: CAWSSSGREQFF
J gene: TRBJ2-1
CDR3 length: 12
clone size: -
D gene: TRBD2
V gene: TRBV30

CDR3 DNA: TGTGCCATCAGCTCTAGCGGGGCGACAGATACGCAGTATTTT
CDR3 protein: CAISSSGATDTQYF
J gene: TRBJ2-3
CDR3 length: 14
clone size: -
D gene: TRBD2
V gene: TRBV10-3

CDR3 DNA: TGTGCCAGCAGCTCCTGGGGGCAGGCCAACGTCCTGACTTTC
CDR3 protein: CASSSWGQANVLTF
J gene: TRBJ2-6
CDR3 length: 14
clone size: few
D gene: -
V gene: TRBV6-2/TRBV6-3

CDR3 DNA: TGTGCCAGCAGCTTGGCGGCAGGATGGGTCTATGGCTACACCTTC
CDR3 protein: CASSLAAGWVYGYTF
J gene: TRBJ1-2
CDR3 length: 15
clone size: -
D gene: -
V gene: TRBV5-8

CDR3 DNA: TGTGCCAGCAGAAATCAGGGTGGCGACACTGAAGCTTTCTTT
CDR3 protein: CASRNQGGDTEAFF
J gene: TRBJ1-1
CDR3 length: 14
clone size: once
D gene: -
V gene: TRBV2

CDR3 DNA: TGCGCCAGCAGCTTGGTTGTGATCGGACAGCACTACGAGCAGTACTTC
CDR3 protein: CASSLVVIGQHYEQYF
J gene: TRBJ2-7
CDR3 length: 16
clone size: -
D gene: -
V gene: TRBV5-1

CDR3 DNA: TGTGCCAGCAGTAGCGCCGGGACAGGGTACAATGAGCAGTTCTTC
CDR3 protein: CASSSAGTGYNEQFF
J gene: TRBJ2-1
CDR3 length: 15
clone size: few
D gene: TRBD1
V gene: TRBV6-2/TRBV6-3

CDR3 DNA: TGTGCCAGCTCACCAAAGGGGCAGTACTATGGCTACACCTTC
CDR3 protein: CASSPKGQYYGYTF
J gene: TRBJ1-2
CDR3 length: 14
clone size: -
D gene: -
V gene: TRBV18

CDR3 DNA: TGTGCCACATCCATTGCGGGGAACGGTGTGGATACGCAGTATTTT
CDR3 protein: CATSIAGNGVDTQYF
J gene: TRBJ2-3
CDR3 length: 15
clone size: -
D gene: -
V gene: TRBV2

CDR3 DNA: TGTGCCAGCAGTTTACTGGGAGGACAGGGGAGGACTTTCCTCCACTTT
CDR3 protein: CASSLLGGQGRTFLHF
J gene: TRBJ1-6
CDR3 length: 16
clone size: few
D gene: TRBD1
V gene: TRBV27

CDR3 DNA: TGTGCCAGCAGCTTAACAGGGGGCATCGCTGGAAACACCATATATTTT
CDR3 protein: CASSLTGGIAGNTIYF
J gene: TRBJ1-3
CDR3 length: 16
clone size: -
D gene: TRBD1
V gene: TRBV7-9

CDR3 DNA: TGTGCTAGTGGTTTGGATCCGGGACTAGCGGGAGGGCCTAACTCCTACGAGCAGTACTTC
CDR3 protein: CASGLDPGLAGGPNSYEQYF
J gene: TRBJ2-7
CDR3 length: 20
clone size: -
D gene: TRBD2
V gene: TRBV12-5

CDR3 DNA: TGTGCCAGCAGCGCCTCAGGTGGGACTAGCACAGATACGCAGTATTTT
CDR3 protein: CASSASGGTSTDTQYF
J gene: TRBJ2-3
CDR3 length: 16
clone size: once
D gene: -
V gene: TRBV9

CDR3 DNA: TGTGCCAGCAGCTTGGGTCTAGCAGTCTCCTACGAGCAGTACTTC
CDR3 protein: CASSLGLAVSYEQYF
J gene: TRBJ2-7
CDR3 length: 15
clone size: -
D gene: -
V gene: TRBV7-2

CDR3 DNA: TGTGCCAGCAGCCACCTCCGAGGGGGTGTCGACTATGGCTACACCTTC
CDR3 protein: CASSHLRGGVDYGYTF
J gene: TRBJ1-2
CDR3 length: 16
clone size: -
D gene: -
V gene: TRBV7-2

CDR3 DNA: TGTGCCAGCACGCGGGATGAAGTTCTAGGGCGTCTAGCGGGAGAGTCCGATACGCAGTATTTT
CDR3 protein: CASTRDEVLGRLAGESDTQYF
J gene: TRBJ2-3
CDR3 length: 21
clone size: -
D gene: TRBD2
V gene: TRBV2

CDR3 DNA: TGTGCCAGCAGCTTAGATCAGACCTACGAGCAGTACTTC
CDR3 protein: CASSLDQTYEQYF
J gene: TRBJ2-7
CDR3 length: 13
clone size: -
D gene: -
V gene: TRBV7-2

CDR3 DNA: TGTGCCAGCAGCCAAGAAGGTGGAGGGGGCGGTGGCTACACCTTC
CDR3 protein: CASSQEGGGGGGYTF
J gene: TRBJ1-2
CDR3 length: 15
clone size: -
D gene: TRBD1
V gene: TRBV3-1/TRBV3-2

CDR3 DNA: TGTGCCAGCAGTGAGCAGGGGACGGCTAGCACAGATACGCAGTATTTT
CDR3 protein: CASSEQGTASTDTQYF
J gene: TRBJ2-3
CDR3 length: 16
clone size: -
D gene: -
V gene: TRBV2

CDR3 DNA: TGTGCCAGCAGCTTGACTAGCGGTTACACAGATACGCAGTATTTT
CDR3 protein: CASSLTSGYTDTQYF
J gene: TRBJ2-3
CDR3 length: 15
clone size: -
D gene: TRBD2
V gene: TRBV5-4

CDR3 DNA: TGTGCCAGCAGTGAAGGGGACAGGGGCCATGGCTACACCTTC
CDR3 protein: CASSEGDRGHGYTF
J gene: TRBJ1-2
CDR3 length: 14
clone size: -
D gene: TRBD1
V gene: TRBV25-1

CDR3 DNA: TGTGCCAGCAGTGATCACCAGGCTGAGCAGTTCTTC
CDR3 protein: CASSDHQAEQFF
J gene: TRBJ2-1
CDR3 length: 12
clone size: -
D gene: -
V gene: TRBV6-1

CDR3 DNA: TGCGCCAGCAGCCAAGATGAGCACAGTAATAGCAATCAGCCCCAGCATTTT
CDR3 protein: CASSQDEHSNSNQPQHF
J gene: TRBJ1-5
CDR3 length: 17
clone size: -
D gene: -
V gene: TRBV4-1

CDR3 DNA: TGTGCCAGCAGTGAGGAGGGATTAGCGAATTCACCCCTCCACTTT
CDR3 protein: CASSEEGLANSPLHF
J gene: TRBJ1-6
CDR3 length: 15
clone size: once
D gene: -
V gene: TRBV2